This TCR beta chain was found in a study of regulatory T cells. Study results and limitations: Treg repertoire restriction varied and was strongest in the two most severe patients. Compared with autologous conventional CD4+ cells and control regulatory cells, CD3G-deficient regulatory T cells showed reduced diversity.

Autoimmunity was present in every CD3G-deficient patient, worse in two. Patients aged 2 to 39 years had fewer naive T cells. Regulatory (CD25-high CD127-low) and conventional (CD25-low CD127-high) CD4+ T cells were sorted separately. CDR3 length: 12 amino acids. The ends were cut back, 6 bases at V and 5 bases at J, with 8 bases in the middle. The V gene's germline CDR1 is LNHDA and CDR2 SQIVND (reference sequence). With respect to this clone: Its antigen is not known.

The primer mix had 52 TRBV and 13 TRBJ primers. Generated by immunoSEQ multiplex PCR, the TCRdb table keeps only in-frame clones and is missing some. The sample includes 3,000 to 3,500 clones, just under 95% of them seen just once. The origin of this receptor is a young adult with CD3G deficiency. The chain joins TRBV19 to TRBJ1-5; unclear D gene. The sequencing sample was made of CD4+ Tregs sorted from blood. This CDR3 reads CASRAQDQPQHF. CDR3 in DNA: TGTGCCAGTAGGGCTCAGGATCAGCCCCAGCATTTT.